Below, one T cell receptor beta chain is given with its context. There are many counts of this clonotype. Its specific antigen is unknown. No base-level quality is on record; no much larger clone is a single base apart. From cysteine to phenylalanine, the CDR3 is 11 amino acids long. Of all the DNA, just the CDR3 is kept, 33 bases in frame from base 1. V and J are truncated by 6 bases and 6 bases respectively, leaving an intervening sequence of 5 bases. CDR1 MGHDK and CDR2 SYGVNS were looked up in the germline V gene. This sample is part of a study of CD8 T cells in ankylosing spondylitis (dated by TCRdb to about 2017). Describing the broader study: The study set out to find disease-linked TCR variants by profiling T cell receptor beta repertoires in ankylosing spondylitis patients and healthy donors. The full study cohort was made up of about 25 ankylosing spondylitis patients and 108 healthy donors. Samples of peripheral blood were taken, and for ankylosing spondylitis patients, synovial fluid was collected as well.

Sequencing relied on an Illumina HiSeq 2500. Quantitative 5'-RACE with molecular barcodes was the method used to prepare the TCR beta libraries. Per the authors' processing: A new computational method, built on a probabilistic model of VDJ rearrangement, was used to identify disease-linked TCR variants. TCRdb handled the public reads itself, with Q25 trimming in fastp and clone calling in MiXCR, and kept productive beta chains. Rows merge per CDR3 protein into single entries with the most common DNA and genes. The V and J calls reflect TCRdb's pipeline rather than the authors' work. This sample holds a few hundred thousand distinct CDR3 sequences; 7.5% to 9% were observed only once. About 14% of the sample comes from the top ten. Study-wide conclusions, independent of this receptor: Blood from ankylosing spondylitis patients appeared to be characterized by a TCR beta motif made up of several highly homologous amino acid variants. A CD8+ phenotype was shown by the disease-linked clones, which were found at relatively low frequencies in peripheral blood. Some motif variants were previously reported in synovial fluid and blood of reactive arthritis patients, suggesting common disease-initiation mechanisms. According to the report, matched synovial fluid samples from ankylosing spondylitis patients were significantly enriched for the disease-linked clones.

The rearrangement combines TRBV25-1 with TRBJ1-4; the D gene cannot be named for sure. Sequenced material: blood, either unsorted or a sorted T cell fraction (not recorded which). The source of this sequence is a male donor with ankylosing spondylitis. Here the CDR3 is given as CASRAHEKLFF. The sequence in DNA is TGTGCCAGCAGGGCCCATGAAAAACTGTTTTTT.